This TCR beta chain was sequenced during a study of patients and donors after allogeneic stem cell transplantation. Germline V gene lookup returns CDR1 GTSNPN and CDR2 SVGIG (reference sequence). This CDR3 contains 13 residues. The ends were cut back, 8 bases at V and 2 bases at J, with 12 bases in the middle. TCRdb analysed the RT-PCR reads with MiXCR anew, one entry per CDR3 protein. The data contain a few hundred thousand distinct CDR3 sequences, over 12% of them singletons. The sequencing input was blood, either unsorted or a sorted T cell fraction (not recorded which). V gene TRBV30 combines with J gene TRBJ2-2; D gene uncertain. The clonotype comes from a human donor who was either an allogeneic HSCT recipient or a stem cell or donor lymphocyte infusion donor (not recorded which). It is not recorded whose cells these are; they may come from a transplant donor. In DNA form, the CDR3 reads TGTGCCATAGCTGAGCAAAACACCGGGGAGCTGTTTTTT. Protein product: CAIAEQNTGELFF.